These T cell receptor beta chains were read from a single sample in a study of T cells after yellow fever vaccination. MiXCR, applied by TCRdb to the 5' RACE reads, yields one record per CDR3 protein. The table shows some 320,000 distinct CDR3 sequences, with roughly 4% occurring only once. The source material was PBMCs, sampled 5 days after the yellow fever booster vaccination. The source is a man aged 18 to 29 who received the YFV17D yellow fever vaccine. Each CDR3 is given with its conserved first and last residue. The order of the fields is D gene, J gene, clone size, V gene, CDR3 DNA, CDR3 protein. A D gene is named only where the DNA matches it firmly. Not every row has a clone size; where given, it reads once, few, many or a size class.

>NA|TRBJ1-5|many|TRBV27
TGTGCCAGCAGTCCAAGGACGGGGAATCAGCCCCAGCATTTT
CASSPRTGNQPQHF
>NA|TRBJ2-5|many|TRBV6-2/TRBV6-3
TGTGCCAGCAGTTACGGGTCTCATCAAGAGACCCAGTACTTC
CASSYGSHQETQYF
>NA|TRBJ1-2|many|TRBV7-2
TGTGCCAGCAGCTTAGTCACCTTAGACTATGGCTACACCTTC
CASSLVTLDYGYTF
>NA|TRBJ2-2|NA|TRBV7-2
TGTGCCAGCAGCTTAGGCAGAGGGTTCCACGGGGAGCTGTTTTTT
CASSLGRGFHGELFF
>TRBD1|TRBJ2-5|NA|TRBV9
TGTGCCAGCAGCGGAGCGACAGGGCGGGAGACCCAGTACTTC
CASSGATGRETQYF
>NA|TRBJ2-3|NA|TRBV20-1
TGCAGCGCGGACAACACAGATACGCAGTATTTT
CSADNTDTQYF
>TRBD1|TRBJ2-7|NA|TRBV4-2
TGTGCCAGCAGCCAAGTCACAGGGGGGAACGAGCAGTACTTC
CASSQVTGGNEQYF
>TRBD1|TRBJ1-3|few|TRBV4-3
TGCGCCAGCAGCCAGGGGACAGGAAAAATGCTCTCTGGAAACACCATATATTTT
CASSQGTGKMLSGNTIYF
>NA|TRBJ2-1|few|TRBV4-1
TGCGCCAGCAGCCGCTCCCTGGGAGTGGATGAGCAGTTCTTC
CASSRSLGVDEQFF
>TRBD2|TRBJ2-5|many|TRBV19
TGTGCCAGTAGTCCCGCAGCGGGGGGTCAAGAGACCCAGTACTTC
CASSPAAGGQETQYF
>NA|TRBJ2-2|many|TRBV12-3/TRBV12-4
TGTGCCAGCACCAGGGGCCAGAACACCGGGGAGCTGTTTTTT
CASTRGQNTGELFF
>TRBD2|TRBJ2-3|NA|TRBV18
TGTGCCAGCTCACCTACTTCGGGACTAGCGGGGGGAGATACGCAGTATTTT
CASSPTSGLAGGDTQYF
>NA|TRBJ1-1|NA|TRBV30
TGTGCCTGGAGACGGGGTGAGGGGGGGACTGAAGCTTTCTTT
CAWRRGEGGTEAFF
>NA|TRBJ1-2|NA|TRBV5-4
TGTGCCAGCAGCTCGACAGGCCCGGAGGGCTACACCTTC
CASSSTGPEGYTF
>TRBD2|TRBJ2-3|few|TRBV28
TGTGCCAGCAGTTTTTGGGAGCGGGGAGGAGATACGCAGTATTTT
CASSFWERGGDTQYF
>TRBD1|TRBJ2-7|few|TRBV19
TGTGCCAGTAGTAAAAGGACAGGGGGACTCGGTTACGAGCAGTACTTC
CASSKRTGGLGYEQYF
>NA|TRBJ1-1|many|TRBV9
TGTGCCAGCAGCGTATCTGGACAGAACACTGAAGCTTTCTTT
CASSVSGQNTEAFF
>NA|TRBJ1-5|few|TRBV5-1
TGCGCCAGCAGCTTGGGGGGGGGGCCCAATCAGCCCCAGCATTTT
CASSLGGGPNQPQHF
>NA|TRBJ2-5|few|TRBV5-1
TGCGCCAGCAGCTTGAACCTCATCCGGGAAGGTCGGGAGACCCAGTACTTC
CASSLNLIREGRETQYF
>NA|TRBJ2-1|NA|TRBV12-3/TRBV12-4
TGTGCCAGCAGCCTCGAGGGGCAGAGGGAGCAGTTCTTC
CASSLEGQREQFF
>NA|TRBJ2-2|few|TRBV5-1
TGCGCCAGCAGGGTAATCACCAACACCGGGGAGCTGTTTTTT
CASRVITNTGELFF
>TRBD2|TRBJ2-5|many|TRBV3-1
TGTGCCAGCAGCGCCCGGGAGGGATGGAGAGAGACCCAGTACTTC
CASSAREGWRETQYF
>TRBD2|TRBJ2-5|NA|TRBV4-2
TGTGCCAGCAGCCTCTCGGGAGGGGATTGGCAAGAGACCCAGTACTTC
CASSLSGGDWQETQYF
>NA|TRBJ2-3|NA|TRBV10-3
TGTGCCATCAGTGGTGCGGGGGCGGGCGAAGATACGCAGTATTTT
CAISGAGAGEDTQYF
>NA|TRBJ2-5|few|TRBV7-6
TGTGCCAGCAGCTTAGTCGGCAGTCCCTGGACCCAGTACTTC
CASSLVGSPWTQYF
>NA|TRBJ1-1|NA|TRBV5-1
TGCGCCAGCAGCCCCGGGGGGGGGCAACGTGAAGCTTTCTTT
CASSPGGGQREAFF
>NA|TRBJ2-3|few|TRBV15
TGTGCCACCAGCAGAGAATTCGGAGGGCATAGTGCAGATACGCAGTATTTT
CATSREFGGHSADTQYF
>NA|TRBJ1-1|NA|TRBV7-9
TGTGCCAGCAGCGCCTACAGGGTGGGGTCGGACACTGAAGCTTTCTTT
CASSAYRVGSDTEAFF
>TRBD2|TRBJ2-3|NA|TRBV28
TGTGCCAGCAGTTTCCCGGGCGGGGGGGACACAGATACGCAGTATTTT
CASSFPGGGDTDTQYF
>TRBD1|TRBJ1-2|few|TRBV6-6
TGTGCCAGCAGTTACCGGCAGGGGGCAATTGGCTACACCTTC
CASSYRQGAIGYTF
>NA|TRBJ1-5|few|TRBV19
TGTGCCAGTAGTGTGGGGGGGACGGTTAGCAATCAGCCCCAGCATTTT
CASSVGGTVSNQPQHF
>TRBD2|TRBJ2-5|NA|TRBV7-2
TGTGCCAGCAGCTTAGCTCTAGCGGGAGGCGAGACCCAGTACTTC
CASSLALAGGETQYF
>NA|TRBJ2-4|NA|TRBV7-7
TGTGCTAGCAGCTTATTAGTTCTGGGGGGCGCCTGGAACATTCAGTACTTC
CASSLLVLGGAWNIQYF
>NA|TRBJ2-4|many|TRBV4-1
TGCGCCAGCAGCCATGACAAGGCGGGGCCAGCCAAAAACATTCAGTACTTC
CASSHDKAGPAKNIQYF
>NA|TRBJ1-4|few|TRBV6-5
TGTGCCAGCAGTTACGGTGCAGGGTGGGAGAAACTGTTTTTT
CASSYGAGWEKLFF
>NA|TRBJ1-5|NA|TRBV12-3/TRBV12-4
TGTGCCAGCAGCATAGTCAGTAGCAATCAGCCCCAGCATTTT
CASSIVSSNQPQHF
>NA|TRBJ1-3|few|TRBV3-1
TGTGCCAGCAGACCCCGGCCCGGCAGGGTGTTCGGTGGAAACACCATATATTTT
CASRPRPGRVFGGNTIYF
>NA|TRBJ2-1|many|TRBV4-3
TGCGCCAGCAGCCAAGGAACCAATGAGCAGTTCTTC
CASSQGTNEQFF
>NA|TRBJ1-1|few|TRBV4-2
TGTGCCAGCAGCCAAGATATGACGGCCGTCCGGGCTTTCTTT
CASSQDMTAVRAFF
>TRBD2|TRBJ2-1|NA|TRBV6-4
TGTGCCAGCAGTGACTCCGGGGGGGTGGATGAGCAGTTCTTC
CASSDSGGVDEQFF
>NA|TRBJ2-3|many|TRBV7-3
TGTGCCAGCAGCCCCGCAGGGGCTACTAGCACAGATACGCAGTATTTT
CASSPAGATSTDTQYF
>TRBD2|TRBJ2-5|NA|TRBV7-6
TGTGCCAGCAGCTTATTAGCGGGCCTCCAAGAGACCCAGTACTTC
CASSLLAGLQETQYF
>NA|TRBJ1-2|NA|TRBV7-2
TGTGCCAGCAGCCTAGGTCGGGGACATGGCTACACCTTC
CASSLGRGHGYTF
>NA|TRBJ2-2|NA|TRBV4-2
TGTGCCAGCAGCCAAGAACCCCTCACCGGGGAGCTGTTTTTT
CASSQEPLTGELFF
>TRBD2|TRBJ2-5|NA|TRBV12-3/TRBV12-4
TGTGCCAGCAGCCGTAGCGGGGAAGAGACCCAGTACTTC
CASSRSGEETQYF
>NA|TRBJ2-1|NA|TRBV5-1
TGCGCCAGCGGACTTTTGGGGAGTGGGCAGTTCTTC
CASGLLGSGQFF
>NA|TRBJ1-5|few|TRBV30
TGTGCCTGGAGTTCCCAGACAGGAAAGAAGCCCCAGCATTTT
CAWSSQTGKKPQHF
>NA|TRBJ2-3|few|TRBV5-1
TGCGCCAGCAGCTTGGCCCCAGGGGGCACAGATACGCAGTATTTT
CASSLAPGGTDTQYF
>NA|TRBJ2-5|NA|TRBV27
TGTGCCAGTGGACGGAGGGGGCAGACCCAGTACTTC
CASGRRGQTQYF
>TRBD2|TRBJ2-3|few|TRBV5-1
TGCGCCACCCGCGGTGGGCTAGCGGGGGGTACAGATACGCAGTATTTT
CATRGGLAGGTDTQYF
>NA|TRBJ1-3|NA|TRBV7-8
TGTGCCAGCAGCTTAGGTCCGTTCTCTGGAAACACCATATATTTT
CASSLGPFSGNTIYF
>NA|TRBJ2-1|many|TRBV7-6
TGTGCCAGCAGCTTATCGTCTACGAGTGAGCAGTTCTTC
CASSLSSTSEQFF
>NA|TRBJ2-3|many|TRBV7-2
TGTGCCAGCAGCTTGGGGGTTGGCAGACACACAGATACGCAGTATTTT
CASSLGVGRHTDTQYF
>NA|TRBJ2-2|few|TRBV2
TGTGCCAGCAGTGAAGTAGTAGTTGGGGAGCTGTTTTTT
CASSEVVVGELFF
>NA|TRBJ1-2|NA|TRBV6-2/TRBV6-3
TGTGCCAGCAGTTACGGGGCCGGCTACACCTTC
CASSYGAGYTF
>NA|TRBJ1-1|few|TRBV5-6
TGTGCCAGCAGCTCCACGGGGAAGGGTAGAGCCGAAGCTTTCTTT
CASSSTGKGRAEAFF